The T cell receptor (beta chain) under discussion was sequenced for a study of cytomegalovirus exposure and HLA in healthy donors. Findings and caveats of the study: Analyzed later, most CMV-associated TCR beta chains appeared HLA-restricted. Sequences of the TCR beta chain were said to predict the HLA-A and HLA-B alleles of most subjects accurately. Analysis performed later found approximately 17,000 TCR beta sequences associated with HLA alleles at 0.05 false discovery rate.

Germline V CDR1 and CDR2: SQVTM, ANQGSEA. The CDR3 spans 13 residues. J was trimmed by 6 bases and V by 6 bases; bases with no gene match: 5. Remarks on this clone: Its target is not known.

PCR used 60 Vbeta primers and 13 Jbeta primers. The table came from immunoSEQ multiplex PCR; TCRdb's copy has only in-frame clones and leaves some out. The sample contains 110,000 to 150,000 clones, over 8% of which appear only once. This sequence was found in a male donor in good health and CMV-seronegative. J is TRBJ1-2 and V is TRBV29-1, with TRBD1 matching 12 bases. Sequencing was performed on PBMCs. The CDR3 region is CSVAGTGGHGYTF. CDR3 bases: TGCAGCGTCGCCGGGACAGGGGGCCATGGCTACACCTTC.